What follows are 8 T cell receptor beta chains derived from one specimen sequenced in a study of blood T cell repertoires in COVID-19. The repertoire was sequenced with immunoSEQ multiplex PCR; TCRdb's copy has only in-frame clones and lacks some. The sample lists around 45,000 clones, under 85% occurring once. The sequenced material came from peripheral blood. Receptors were obtained from a man older than 75 in a cohort sampled during active COVID-19.

The rearrangement uses TRBV10-2 and TRBJ2-3, with D possibly TRBD2 on 6 matching bases. CDR1 and CDR2 from the germline V gene are WSHSY and SAAADI. The CDR3 has 14 residues. V was trimmed by 0 bases and J by 6 bases, leaving 10 bases between them. For the CDR3, the DNA is TGCGCCAGCAGTGAGTCGATAGCGGCTGATACGCAGTATTTT. Translated, it gives CASSESIAADTQYF.

V gene TRBV5-6 combines with J gene TRBJ1-4; D remains ambiguous. The CDR3 covers 15 residues. The V end was cut by 1 base, the J end by 1 base, with 8 bases between. Germline V gene data show CDR1 as SGHDT and CDR2 as YYEEEE. CDR3 DNA: TGTGCCAGCAGCTTGAACCAGTTAACTAATGAAAAACTGTTTTTT. Amino acids: CASSLNQLTNEKLFF.

The chain is built from TRBV7-9 and TRBJ2-4; D might be TRBD2 (6 bases). With 0 bases removed from V and 0 bases from J, the gap between germline ends came to 12 bases. CDR1 and CDR2 from the germline V gene are SEHNR and FQNEAQ (reference sequence). This CDR3 comprises 17 residues. CDR3 sequence: CASSLAQGGIAKNIQYF. The CDR3 nucleotides are TGTGCCAGCAGCTTAGCGCAGGGAGGAATAGCCAAAAACATTCAGTACTTC.

This clone was seen only once. The V call is TRBV19, the J call TRBJ2-2; 10 bases fit TRBD1. The V and J ends lost 3 bases and 6 bases, in that order; junction bases with no gene match: 1. The CDR3 sequence is 14 residues long. Per germline, CDR1 LNHDA and CDR2 SQIVND (reference sequence). The CDR3 here is CASSIGTGAGELFF. The DNA of the CDR3 is TGTGCCAGTAGTATCGGGACAGGGGCCGGGGAGCTGTTTTTT.

This chain joins TRBV28 and TRBJ1-2, with 9 bases that match TRBD1. The CDR3 totals 15 residues. V gave up 2 bases and J gave up 8 bases; unmatched junction bases: 9. Germline CDR1 reads MDHEN; CDR2 reads SYDVKM. The CDR3 loop is CASSLPWTGEYGYTF. The DNA for the CDR3 is TGTGCCAGCAGTTTACCTTGGACAGGGGAGTACGGCTACACCTTC.

In its sample, this clone was seen once. The chain employs TRBV11-3 and TRBJ1-2; possible D gene TRBD1, 6 bases. V lost 9 bases and J lost 0, with 26 bases in between. The germline gives CDR1 SGHNT, CDR2 YENEEA. CDR3 length equals 18 residues. The CDR3 spells CARPGHKTSLPANYGYTF. DNA for the CDR3: TGTGCCAGACCGGGACATAAAACCAGTTTACCCGCTAACTATGGCTACACCTTC.

The rearrangement uses TRBV7-9 and TRBJ1-5, with 10 bases fitting TRBD1. The CDR3 extends over 14 amino acids. CDR1 and CDR2 (germline): SEHNR, FQNEAQ (reference sequence). V dropped 5 bases and J dropped 5; count of bases not matched to a gene: 3. The CDR3 bases are TGTGCCAGCAGCCGGACAGGGGGGGATCAGCCCCAGCATTTT. This codes for CASSRTGGDQPQHF. Full variable domain (rest looked up from reference TRBV7-9 and TRBJ1-5): DTGVSQNPRHKITKRGQNVTFRCDPISEHNRLYWYRQTLGQGPEFLTYFQNEAQLEKSRLLSDRFSAERPKGSFSTLEIQRTEQGDSAMYLCASSRTGGDQPQHFGDGTRLSIL.

This CDR3 is CASSRAPSGRTDTQYF. As DNA, the CDR3 is TGCGCCAGCAGCAGGGCCCCTAGCGGGAGAACAGATACGCAGTATTTT. The chain couples TRBV5-1 to TRBJ2-3; the match to TRBD2 covers 10 bases. The CDR3 spans 16 residues. Germline CDR1 SGHRS, CDR2 YFSETQ. Germline trimming cut 4 bases from V and 3 bases from J; bases unmatched to any gene: 8.